The clone carrying this T cell receptor beta chain turned up a few times. This entry belongs to a study of T-cell reconstitution after alpha-beta-depleted transplantation in children. Unique molecular identifiers were used in preparing the TCRbeta library. TCRdb independently ran MiXCR on the PCR reads; one entry per CDR3 protein. The table has about 540,000 distinct CDR3 sequences, about 16% seen once. CDR1 and CDR2 (germline): SGHRS, YFSETQ. The CDR3 length is 18 residues. The V and J ends lost 4 bases and 9 bases, in that order; junction bases with no gene match: 15. The receptor was derived from a human donor who donated a stem cell graft to a child with acute lymphoblastic leukemia. The V call is TRBV5-1, the J call TRBJ2-1; the match to TRBD2 covers 14 bases. Sequenced material: PBMCs from the stem cell graft donor, taken from the stem cell graft. The CDR3, as DNA: TGCGCCAGCAGCCCCGGTCCCCGGACTAGCGGGAGGTTTGGTGAGCAGTTCTTC. Protein: CASSPGPRTSGRFGEQFF. Drawing the rest from reference TRBV5-1 and TRBJ2-1, the complete variable domain is KAGVTQTPRYLIKTRGQQVTLSCSPISGHRSVSWYQQTPGQGLQFLFEYFSETQRNKGNFPGRFSGRQFSNSRSEMNVSTLELGDSALYLCASSPGPRTSGRFGEQFFGPGTRLTVL.